This is a list of T cell receptor beta chains from one sample in a study of CD8 T cells in ankylosing spondylitis. From the 5' RACE reads, TCRdb called clonotypes with MiXCR, one entry per CDR3 protein. The sample lists some 330,000 distinct CDR3 sequences, 7.5% to 9% occurring once. The sample consisted of blood, either unsorted or a sorted T cell fraction (not recorded which). These receptors came from a male donor with ankylosing spondylitis. Both conserved end residues are part of each CDR3. D genes are given only for firm matches. Size values are once, few and many counts, or a class for expanded clones, and some rows have none.

J,size,D,V,DNA,CDR3
TRBJ2-3,-,TRBD2,TRBV3-1,TGTGCCAGCAGCCAAGTGGCGGGAGTTGGCACAGATACGCAGTATTTT,CASSQVAGVGTDTQYF
TRBJ2-3,-,TRBD2,TRBV10-3,TGTGCCATCAGTGAGCGCCTAGCGGGAGGAAGCACAGATACGCAGTATTTT,CAISERLAGGSTDTQYF
TRBJ1-4,-,TRBD1,TRBV29-1,TGCAGCGTTAAAAACAGGGGAGCGCGGGAAAAACTGTTTTTT,CSVKNRGAREKLFF
TRBJ2-1,-,-,TRBV6-2/TRBV6-3,TGTGCCAGCAGTTACGGGGTCAGGGGATTGTTCTTC,CASSYGVRGLFF
TRBJ2-1,many,-,TRBV28,TGTGCCAGCAGTCCCGCGAAACAGGGTCCCTACAATGAGCAGTTCTTC,CASSPAKQGPYNEQFF
TRBJ2-7,many,-,TRBV6-6,TGTGCCAGCAAAGGCGTAGAGTACGAGCAGTACTTC,CASKGVEYEQYF
TRBJ1-1,many,-,TRBV20-1,TGCAGTGCTACGGGGGAAGCTTTCTTT,CSATGEAFF
TRBJ1-1,-,-,TRBV6-2/TRBV6-3,TGTGCCAGCAGTTACCCCAGTTGGGGGGAGGTTGAAGCTTTCTTT,CASSYPSWGEVEAFF
TRBJ2-1,many,TRBD2,TRBV29-1,TGCAGCGTTGAAGAAACCCGGACTAGCGGGAGTAGTGAGCAGTTCTTC,CSVEETRTSGSSEQFF
TRBJ1-6,many,TRBD1,TRBV4-1,TGCGCCAGCAGCCAAGATAGGGTGACAGGGAGCAATTCACCCCTCCACTTT,CASSQDRVTGSNSPLHF
TRBJ2-1,many,TRBD2,TRBV12-3/TRBV12-4,TGTGCCAGCAGTCCTAGGACTAGCGGGAGTGTCTATGAGCAGTTCTTC,CASSPRTSGSVYEQFF
TRBJ1-6,many,TRBD1,TRBV9,TGTGCCAGCAGCGCACAGGGGCGTAGTTCACCCCTCCACTTT,CASSAQGRSSPLHF
TRBJ2-7,many,-,TRBV6-5,TGTGCCAGCAGTTACGCGGGATCCGAGCAGTACTTC,CASSYAGSEQYF
TRBJ2-1,few,TRBD2,TRBV19,TGTGCCACGTACCCGGACCTAGCGGGCTCCTACAATGAGCAGTTCTTC,CATYPDLAGSYNEQFF
TRBJ2-1,-,TRBD2,TRBV20-1,TGCAGTGCTAACCGGGGCGGGAGGGCCGTAAATGAGCAGTTCTTC,CSANRGGRAVNEQFF
TRBJ2-5,-,-,TRBV5-1,TGCGCCAGCAGCTTGGTGGTCGGGGGAGGACAAGAGACCCAGTACTTC,CASSLVVGGGQETQYF
TRBJ1-5,-,-,TRBV4-1,TGCGCCAGCAGCCACGAAGGTGCGGGTCGTCAGCCCCAGCATTTT,CASSHEGAGRQPQHF
TRBJ2-2,many,-,TRBV7-8,TGTGCCAGCAGCTTAGAGCCGAGCCGTGGGGGGGAGCTGTTTTTT,CASSLEPSRGGELFF
TRBJ2-1,many,-,TRBV28,TGTGCCAGCACTCCGTGGTTATCGGGGTCAGGATCGCAGTTCTTC,CASTPWLSGSGSQFF
TRBJ2-7,few,TRBD2,TRBV10-3,TGTGCCATCAGTGAGTCCAGGTCAGCAATAGCGGGCCGGGCCTACGAGCAGTACTTC,CAISESRSAIAGRAYEQYF
TRBJ2-1,-,-,TRBV10-3,TGTGCCATCAGTGAGTCGACTCGGGGAAGCTCCTACAATGAGCAGTTCTTC,CAISESTRGSSYNEQFF
TRBJ1-1,many,TRBD1,TRBV29-1,TGCAGCGCGTACAGGGGGAACACTGAAGCTTTCTTT,CSAYRGNTEAFF
TRBJ1-5,few,-,TRBV19,TGTGCCAGTACAACAGAGAGCAATCAGCCCCAGCATTTT,CASTTESNQPQHF
TRBJ2-7,-,-,TRBV18,TGTGCCAGCTCACTCTCGGACGACGAGCAGTACTTC,CASSLSDDEQYF
TRBJ2-4,few,TRBD2,TRBV18,TGTGCCAGCTCACCGGGGGGGAGGAACATTCAGTACTTC,CASSPGGRNIQYF
TRBJ2-2,many,-,TRBV5-4,TGTGCCAGCAGCTTGCCAGGGGTTGTGAACACCGGGGAGCTGTTTTTT,CASSLPGVVNTGELFF